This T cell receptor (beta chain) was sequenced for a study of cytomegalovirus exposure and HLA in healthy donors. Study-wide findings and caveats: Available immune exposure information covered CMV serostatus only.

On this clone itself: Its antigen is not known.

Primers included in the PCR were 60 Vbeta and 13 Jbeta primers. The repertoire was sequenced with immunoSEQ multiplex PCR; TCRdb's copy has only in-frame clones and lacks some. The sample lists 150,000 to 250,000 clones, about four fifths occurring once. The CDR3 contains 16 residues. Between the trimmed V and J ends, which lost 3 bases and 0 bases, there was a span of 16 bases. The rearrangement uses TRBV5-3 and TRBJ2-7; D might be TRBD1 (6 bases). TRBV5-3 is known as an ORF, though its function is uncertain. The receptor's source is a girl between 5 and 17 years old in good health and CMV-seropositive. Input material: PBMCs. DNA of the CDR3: TGTGCCAGAAGCTGGTTGGACAGACGTCTCTCCTACGAGCAGTACTTC. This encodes CARSWLDRRLSYEQYF.